The rows below give T cell receptor beta chains drawn from one sample of a study of patients and donors after allogeneic stem cell transplantation. TCRdb analysed the RT-PCR reads with MiXCR anew, one entry per CDR3 protein. The sample records some 880,000 distinct CDR3 sequences, more than 15% being singletons. Material: blood, either unsorted or a sorted T cell fraction (not recorded which). These receptors all stem from a human donor who was either an allogeneic HSCT recipient or a stem cell or donor lymphocyte infusion donor (not recorded which). It is not recorded whose cells these are; they may come from a transplant donor. The CDR3 runs from the conserved cysteine through the conserved F or W. The order of the fields is V gene, J gene, CDR3 protein.

TRBV9	TRBJ2-7	CASSVEVTEGYEQYF
TRBV4-1	TRBJ2-7	CASSQDRWTVDSYEQYF
TRBV18	TRBJ2-7	CASSARQGGSYEQYF
TRBV20-1	TRBJ2-7	CSARDRAPYEQYF
TRBV12-3/TRBV12-4	TRBJ1-2	CASRAGQYGYTF
TRBV20-1	TRBJ1-5	CSASYSRALSSGQPQHF
TRBV7-9	TRBJ2-3	CASSVDLAFRTDTQYF
TRBV6-1	TRBJ1-5	CASSDGTADQPQHF
TRBV7-3	TRBJ2-3	CASSSAGTRGGTQYF
TRBV24-1	TRBJ1-1	CATSDSRQGGTEAFF
TRBV20-1	TRBJ2-7	CSPRATRVPYEQYF
TRBV5-1	TRBJ2-2	CASKQTGIFNTGELFF
TRBV27	TRBJ2-1	CASSLYGAVDEQFF
TRBV12-3/TRBV12-4	TRBJ2-7	CASTDQGRGTYEQYF
TRBV5-1	TRBJ2-1	CASHTGTSGHNEQFF
TRBV12-3/TRBV12-4	TRBJ2-7	CASSLPSGRVIYEQYF
TRBV6-2/TRBV6-3	TRBJ1-5	CASSPGTGLSGSNQPQHF
TRBV20-1	TRBJ2-5	CSAIGHLETQYF
TRBV9	TRBJ1-4	CASSSRTGPNEKLFF
TRBV9	TRBJ2-1	CASTVGLAGGFDSYNEQFF
TRBV4-2	TRBJ2-3	CASSQELAGGTNTQYF
TRBV12-5	TRBJ2-1	CASGLFEQFF
TRBV12-3/TRBV12-4	TRBJ1-2	CASSLARPGGYGYTF
TRBV3-1	TRBJ2-7	CASSQDGRGRYEQYF
TRBV5-1	TRBJ2-7	CASSSEVTYEQYF
TRBV20-1	TRBJ2-1	CSARRTSGTYNEQFF